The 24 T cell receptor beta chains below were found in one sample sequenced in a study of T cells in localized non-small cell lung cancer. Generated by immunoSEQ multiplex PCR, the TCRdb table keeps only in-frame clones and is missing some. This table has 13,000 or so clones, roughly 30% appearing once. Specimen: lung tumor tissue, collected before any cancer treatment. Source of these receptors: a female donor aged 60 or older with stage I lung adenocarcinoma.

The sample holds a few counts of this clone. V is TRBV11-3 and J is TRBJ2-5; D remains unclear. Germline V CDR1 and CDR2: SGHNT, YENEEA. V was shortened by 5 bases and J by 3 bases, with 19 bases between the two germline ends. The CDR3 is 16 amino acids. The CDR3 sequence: CASSRVSWVEEETQYF. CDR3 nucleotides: TGTGCCAGCAGCCGCGTCAGTTGGGTGGAAGAAGAGACCCAGTACTTC. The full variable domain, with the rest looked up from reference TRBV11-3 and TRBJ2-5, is EAGVVQSPRYKIIEKKQPVAFWCNPISGHNTLYWYLQNLGQGPELLIRYENEEAVDDSQLPKDRFSAERLKGVDSTLKIQPAELGDSAVYLCASSRVSWVEEETQYFGPGTRLLVL.

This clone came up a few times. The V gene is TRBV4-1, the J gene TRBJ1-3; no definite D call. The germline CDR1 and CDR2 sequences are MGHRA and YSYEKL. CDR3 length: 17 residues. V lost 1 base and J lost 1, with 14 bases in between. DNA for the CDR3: TGCGCCAGCAGCCAAGTCAGAGCAGGAGGTTCTGGAAACACCATATATTTT. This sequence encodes CASSQVRAGGSGNTIYF.

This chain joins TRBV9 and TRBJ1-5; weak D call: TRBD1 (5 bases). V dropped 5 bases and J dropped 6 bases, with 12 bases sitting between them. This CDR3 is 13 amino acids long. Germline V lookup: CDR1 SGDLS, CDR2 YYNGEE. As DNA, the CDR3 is TGTGCCAGCAGTACCGGGGGGACTCAGCCCCAGCATTTT. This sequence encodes CASSTGGTQPQHF.

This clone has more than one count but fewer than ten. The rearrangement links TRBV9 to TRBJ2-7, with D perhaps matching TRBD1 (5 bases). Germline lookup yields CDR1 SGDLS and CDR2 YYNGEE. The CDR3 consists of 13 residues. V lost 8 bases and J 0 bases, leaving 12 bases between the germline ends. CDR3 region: CASVWGGSYEQYF. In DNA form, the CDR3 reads TGTGCCAGTGTCTGGGGCGGCTCCTACGAGCAGTACTTC.

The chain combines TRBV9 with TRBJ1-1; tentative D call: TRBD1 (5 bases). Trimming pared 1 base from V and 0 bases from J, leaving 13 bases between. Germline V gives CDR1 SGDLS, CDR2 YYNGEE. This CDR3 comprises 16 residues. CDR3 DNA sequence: TGTGCCAGCAGCGTATCTTTGGGGGAAGTGAACACTGAAGCTTTCTTT. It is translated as CASSVSLGEVNTEAFF. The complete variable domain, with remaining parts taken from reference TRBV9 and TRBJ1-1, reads DSGVTQTPKHLITATGQRVTLRCSPRSGDLSVYWYQQSLDQGLQFLIQYYNGEERAKGNILERFSAQQFPDLHSELNLSSLELGDSALYFCASSVSLGEVNTEAFFGQGTRLTVV.

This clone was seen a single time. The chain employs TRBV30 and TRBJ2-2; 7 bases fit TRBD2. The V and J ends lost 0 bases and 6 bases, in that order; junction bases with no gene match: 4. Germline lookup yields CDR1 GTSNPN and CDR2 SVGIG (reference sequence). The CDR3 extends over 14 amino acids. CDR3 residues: CAWSVRGVAGELFF. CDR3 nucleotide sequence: TGTGCCTGGAGTGTACGGGGGGTAGCCGGGGAGCTGTTTTTT.

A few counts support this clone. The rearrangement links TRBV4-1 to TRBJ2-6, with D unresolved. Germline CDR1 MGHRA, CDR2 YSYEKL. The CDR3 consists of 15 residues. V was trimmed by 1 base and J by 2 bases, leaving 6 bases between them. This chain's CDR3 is CASSQVIAGANVLTF. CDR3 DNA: TGCGCCAGCAGCCAAGTGATCGCTGGGGCCAACGTCCTGACTTTC.

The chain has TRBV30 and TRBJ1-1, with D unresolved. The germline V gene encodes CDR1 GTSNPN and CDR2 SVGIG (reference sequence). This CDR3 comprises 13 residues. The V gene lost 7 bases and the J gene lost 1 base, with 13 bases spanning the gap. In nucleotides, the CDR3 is TGTGCCTCAGACCTAGACCGGAACACTGAAGCTTTCTTT. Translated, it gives CASDLDRNTEAFF.

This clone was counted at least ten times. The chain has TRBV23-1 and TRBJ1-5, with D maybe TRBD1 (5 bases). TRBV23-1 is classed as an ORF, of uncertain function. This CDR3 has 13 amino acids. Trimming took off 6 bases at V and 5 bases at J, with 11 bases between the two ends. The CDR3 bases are TGCGCCAGCAGCGAGGGGTTACATCAGCCCCAGCATTTT. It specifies CASSEGLHQPQHF.

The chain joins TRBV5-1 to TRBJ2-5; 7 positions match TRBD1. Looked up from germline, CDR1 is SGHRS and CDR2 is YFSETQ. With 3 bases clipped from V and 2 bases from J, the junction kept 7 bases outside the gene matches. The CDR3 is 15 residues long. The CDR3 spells CASSSATGPQETQYF. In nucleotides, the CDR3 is TGCGCCAGCAGCTCTGCGACAGGGCCACAAGAGACCCAGTACTTC.

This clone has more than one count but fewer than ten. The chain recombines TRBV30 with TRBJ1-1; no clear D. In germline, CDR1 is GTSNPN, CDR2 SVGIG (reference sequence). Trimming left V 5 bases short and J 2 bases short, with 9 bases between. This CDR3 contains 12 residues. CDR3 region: CAWEDGNTEAFF. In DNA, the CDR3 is TGTGCCTGGGAAGACGGAAACACTGAAGCTTTCTTT.

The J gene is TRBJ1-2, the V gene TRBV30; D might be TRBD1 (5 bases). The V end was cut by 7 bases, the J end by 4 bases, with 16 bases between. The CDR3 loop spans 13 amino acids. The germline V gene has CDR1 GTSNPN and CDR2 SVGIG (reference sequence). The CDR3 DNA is TGTGCCTCGACGGGGGGTGAGGTCTATGGCTACACCTTC. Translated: CASTGGEVYGYTF.

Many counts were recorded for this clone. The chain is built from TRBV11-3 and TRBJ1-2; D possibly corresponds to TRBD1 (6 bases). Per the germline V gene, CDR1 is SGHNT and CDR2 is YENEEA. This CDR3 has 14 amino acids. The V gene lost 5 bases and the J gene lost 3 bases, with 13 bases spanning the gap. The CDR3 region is CASSPGGGYYGYTF. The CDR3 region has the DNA TGTGCCAGCAGCCCGGGGGGGGGCTACTATGGCTACACCTTC.

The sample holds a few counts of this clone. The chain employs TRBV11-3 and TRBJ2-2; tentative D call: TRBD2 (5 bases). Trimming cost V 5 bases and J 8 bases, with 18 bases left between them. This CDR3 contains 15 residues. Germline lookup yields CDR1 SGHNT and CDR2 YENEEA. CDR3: CASSPLVPRIGELFF. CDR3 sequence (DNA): TGTGCCAGCAGCCCACTAGTCCCACGGATTGGGGAGCTGTTTTTT.

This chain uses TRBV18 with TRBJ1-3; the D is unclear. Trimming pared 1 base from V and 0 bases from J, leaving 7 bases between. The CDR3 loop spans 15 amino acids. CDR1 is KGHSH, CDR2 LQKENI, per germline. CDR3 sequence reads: CASSPRGRSGNTIYF. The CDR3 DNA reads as TGTGCCAGCTCACCACGAGGCCGCTCTGGAAACACCATATATTTT.

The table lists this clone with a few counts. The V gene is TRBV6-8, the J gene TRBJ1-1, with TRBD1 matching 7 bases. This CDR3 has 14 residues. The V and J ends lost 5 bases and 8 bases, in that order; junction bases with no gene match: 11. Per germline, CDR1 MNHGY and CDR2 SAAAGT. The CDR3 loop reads CASSEGGTDQEAFF. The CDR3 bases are TGTGCCAGCAGTGAGGGGGGGACAGACCAAGAAGCTTTCTTT.

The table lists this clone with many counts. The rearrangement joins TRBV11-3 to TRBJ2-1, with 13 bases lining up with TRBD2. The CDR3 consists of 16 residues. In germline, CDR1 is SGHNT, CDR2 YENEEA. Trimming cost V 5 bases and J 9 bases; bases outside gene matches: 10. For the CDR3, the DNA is TGTGCCAGCAGCGTAATGACTAGCGGGGGGACCGGTGAGCAGTTCTTC. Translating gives CASSVMTSGGTGEQFF.

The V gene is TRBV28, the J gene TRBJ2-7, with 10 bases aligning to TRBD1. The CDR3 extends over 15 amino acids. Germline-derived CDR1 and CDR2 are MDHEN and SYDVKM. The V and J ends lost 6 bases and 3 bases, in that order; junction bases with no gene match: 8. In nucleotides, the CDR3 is TGTGCCAGCAGACCCGGGACAGGGGCCAACTACGAGCAGTACTTC. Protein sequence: CASRPGTGANYEQYF.

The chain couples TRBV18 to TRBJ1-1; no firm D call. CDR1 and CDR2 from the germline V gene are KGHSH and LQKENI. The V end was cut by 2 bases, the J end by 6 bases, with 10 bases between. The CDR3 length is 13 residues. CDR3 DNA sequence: TGTGCCAGCTCACCAAAAGGGATTGCTGAAGCTTTCTTT. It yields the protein CASSPKGIAEAFF.

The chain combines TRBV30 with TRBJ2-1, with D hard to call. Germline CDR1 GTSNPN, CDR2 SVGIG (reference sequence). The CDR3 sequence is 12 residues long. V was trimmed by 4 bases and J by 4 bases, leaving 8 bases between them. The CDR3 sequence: CAWNYLYNEQFF. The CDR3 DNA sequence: TGTGCCTGGAATTATTTGTACAATGAGCAGTTCTTC.

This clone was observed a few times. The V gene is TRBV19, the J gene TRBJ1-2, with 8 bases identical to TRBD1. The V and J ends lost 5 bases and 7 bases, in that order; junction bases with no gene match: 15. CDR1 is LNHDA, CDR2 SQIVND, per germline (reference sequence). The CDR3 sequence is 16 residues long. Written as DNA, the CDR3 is TGTGCCAGTAGTTATTCATCAGGGGGCCTAGGTTTTGGCTACACCTTC. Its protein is CASSYSSGGLGFGYTF. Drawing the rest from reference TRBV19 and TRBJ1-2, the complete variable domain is DGGITQSPKYLFRKEGQNVTLSCEQNLNHDAMYWYRQDPGQGLRLIYYSQIVNDFQKGDIAEGYSVSREKKESFPLTVTSAQKNPTAFYLCASSYSSGGLGFGYTFGSGTRLTVV.

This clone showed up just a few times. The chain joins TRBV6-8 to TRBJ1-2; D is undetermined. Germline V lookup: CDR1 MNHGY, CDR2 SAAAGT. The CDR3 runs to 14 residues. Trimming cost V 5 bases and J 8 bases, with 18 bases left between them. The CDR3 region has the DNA TGTGCCAGCAGTCTAATGACATTTTTCGGAGGCTACACCTTC. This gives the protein CASSLMTFFGGYTF.

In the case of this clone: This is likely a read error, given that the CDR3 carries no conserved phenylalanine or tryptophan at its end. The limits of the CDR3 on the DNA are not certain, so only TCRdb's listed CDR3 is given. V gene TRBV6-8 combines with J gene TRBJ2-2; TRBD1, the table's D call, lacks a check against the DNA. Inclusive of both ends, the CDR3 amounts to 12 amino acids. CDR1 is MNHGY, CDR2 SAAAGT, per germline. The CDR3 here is CASSYPSCARRH.

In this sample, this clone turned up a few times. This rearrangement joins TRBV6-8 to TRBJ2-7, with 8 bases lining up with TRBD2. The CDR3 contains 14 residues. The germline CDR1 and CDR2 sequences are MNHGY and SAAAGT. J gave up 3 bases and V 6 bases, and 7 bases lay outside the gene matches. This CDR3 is CASSSGTRGYEQYF. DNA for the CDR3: TGTGCCAGCAGCTCCGGGACTAGAGGCTACGAGCAGTACTTC.